The TCR beta chain under discussion was sequenced for a study of blood T cell repertoires in COVID-19. Study in general: The origin of the acute and convalescent COVID-19 samples was the United States, Italy and Spain. Sources were T cells, B-cell-depleted T cells, or PBMCs; the material itself was cDNA or gDNA.

Per the authors' pipeline: Nucleated cell counts were estimated from reference gene primer amplification. TCRdb's copy holds only in-frame clones and misses some; the assay was immunoSEQ multiplex PCR. V and J calls and clone size are those listed in that table; D and trimming were worked out from the DNA. The table shows about 190,000 clones, with around 89% occurring only once. CDR3 size: 14 residues. V was clipped by 1 base and J by 3 bases, with 9 bases between them. Germline assignment: CDR1 SGHAT and CDR2 FQNNGV. The material sequenced was peripheral blood. V gene TRBV11-2 combines with J gene TRBJ2-5; D gene uncertain. The source of this sequence is a middle-aged man with acute or convalescent COVID-19. The CDR3 spells CASSLVHTKETQYF. The CDR3 nucleotides read TGTGCCAGCAGCTTAGTTCACACTAAAGAGACCCAGTACTTC.